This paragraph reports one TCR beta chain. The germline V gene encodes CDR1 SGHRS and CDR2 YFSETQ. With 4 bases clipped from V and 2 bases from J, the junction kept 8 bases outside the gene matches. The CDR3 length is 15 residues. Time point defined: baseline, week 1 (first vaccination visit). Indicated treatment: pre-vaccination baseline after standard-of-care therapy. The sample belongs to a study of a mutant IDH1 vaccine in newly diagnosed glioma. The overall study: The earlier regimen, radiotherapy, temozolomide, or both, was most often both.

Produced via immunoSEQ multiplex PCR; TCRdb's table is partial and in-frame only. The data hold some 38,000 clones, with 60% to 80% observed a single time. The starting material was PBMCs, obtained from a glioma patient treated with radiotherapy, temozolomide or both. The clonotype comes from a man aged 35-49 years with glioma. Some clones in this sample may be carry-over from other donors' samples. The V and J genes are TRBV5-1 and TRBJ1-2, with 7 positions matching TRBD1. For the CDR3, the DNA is TGCGCCAGCAGCCCACAGGGACAGTTGAACTATGGCTACACCTTC. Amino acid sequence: CASSPQGQLNYGYTF.